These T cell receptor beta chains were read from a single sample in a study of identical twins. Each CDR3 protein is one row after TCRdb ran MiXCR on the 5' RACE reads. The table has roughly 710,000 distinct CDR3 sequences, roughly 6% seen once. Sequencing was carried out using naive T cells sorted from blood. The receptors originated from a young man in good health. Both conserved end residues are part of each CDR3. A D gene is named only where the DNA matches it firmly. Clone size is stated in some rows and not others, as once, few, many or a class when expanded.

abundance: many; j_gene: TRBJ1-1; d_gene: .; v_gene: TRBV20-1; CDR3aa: CSANNRNTEAFF; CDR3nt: TGCAGTGCTAATAACAGGAACACTGAAGCTTTCTTT
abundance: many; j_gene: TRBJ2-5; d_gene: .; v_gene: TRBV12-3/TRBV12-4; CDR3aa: CASTPDREETQYF; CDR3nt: TGTGCCAGCACTCCGGACAGAGAAGAGACCCAGTACTTC
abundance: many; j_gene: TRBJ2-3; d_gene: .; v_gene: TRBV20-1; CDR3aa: CSARVPSILTQYF; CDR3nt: TGCAGTGCTAGAGTTCCGAGCATTCTTACGCAGTATTTT
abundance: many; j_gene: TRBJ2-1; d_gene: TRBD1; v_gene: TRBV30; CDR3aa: CAWRDRGLYNEQFF; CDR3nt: TGTGCCTGGAGGGACAGGGGGCTCTACAATGAGCAGTTCTTC
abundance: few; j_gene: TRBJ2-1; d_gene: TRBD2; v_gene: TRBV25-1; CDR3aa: CASSEHRAGVIDNEQFF; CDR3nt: TGTGCCAGCAGTGAACACAGAGCGGGAGTAATCGACAATGAGCAGTTCTTC
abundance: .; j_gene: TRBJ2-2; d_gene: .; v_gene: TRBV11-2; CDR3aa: CASNPLGGLAGELFF; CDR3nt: TGTGCCAGCAACCCACTAGGCGGCCTCGCCGGGGAGCTGTTTTTT
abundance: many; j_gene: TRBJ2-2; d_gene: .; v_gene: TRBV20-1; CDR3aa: CSARASGRNTGELFF; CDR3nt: TGCAGTGCTAGAGCCAGCGGAAGGAACACCGGGGAGCTGTTTTTT
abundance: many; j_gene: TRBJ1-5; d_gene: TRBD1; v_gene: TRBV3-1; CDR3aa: CASSGRQGLSNQPQHF; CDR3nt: TGTGCCAGCAGCGGTAGACAGGGGTTGAGCAATCAGCCCCAGCATTTT
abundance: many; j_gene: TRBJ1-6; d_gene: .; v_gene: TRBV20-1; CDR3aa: CSAREGGSSPLHF; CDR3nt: TGCAGTGCTAGGGAGGGGGGTAGTTCACCCCTCCACTTT
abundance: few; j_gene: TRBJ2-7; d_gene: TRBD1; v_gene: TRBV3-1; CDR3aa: CASSPLRDRVYEQYF; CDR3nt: TGTGCCAGCAGCCCGCTCCGGGACAGGGTCTACGAGCAGTACTTC
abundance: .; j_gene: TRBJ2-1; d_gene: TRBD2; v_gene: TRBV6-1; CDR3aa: CASKISAGASDNEQFF; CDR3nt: TGTGCCAGCAAGATTTCCGCGGGAGCCTCCGACAATGAGCAGTTCTTC
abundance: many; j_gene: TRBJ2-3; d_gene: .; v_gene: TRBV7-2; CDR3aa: CASSLDAGADTQYF; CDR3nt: TGTGCCAGCAGCTTAGACGCCGGGGCAGATACGCAGTATTTT
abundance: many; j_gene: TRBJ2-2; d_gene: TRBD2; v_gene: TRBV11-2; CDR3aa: CASSPPGLAGGLTGELFF; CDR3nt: TGTGCCAGCAGCCCGCCGGGACTAGCGGGAGGGCTCACCGGGGAGCTGTTTTTT
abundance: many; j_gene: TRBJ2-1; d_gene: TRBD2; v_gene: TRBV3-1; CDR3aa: CASSQQLAGGPAYNEQFF; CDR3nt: TGTGCCAGCAGCCAGCAGCTAGCGGGAGGGCCAGCTTACAATGAGCAGTTCTTC
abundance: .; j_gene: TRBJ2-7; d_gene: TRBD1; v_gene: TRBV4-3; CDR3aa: CASSPRTGAQYEQYF; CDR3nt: TGCGCCAGCAGCCCTAGGACAGGGGCCCAATACGAGCAGTACTTC
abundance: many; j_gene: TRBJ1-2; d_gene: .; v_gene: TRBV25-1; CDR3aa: CASSEGSGYTF; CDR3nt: TGTGCCAGCAGTGAAGGGAGTGGCTACACCTTC
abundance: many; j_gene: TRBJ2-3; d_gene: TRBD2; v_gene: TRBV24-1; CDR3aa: CATSDRTSGSTDTQYF; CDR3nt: TGTGCCACCAGTGACCGGACTAGCGGGAGCACAGATACGCAGTATTTT
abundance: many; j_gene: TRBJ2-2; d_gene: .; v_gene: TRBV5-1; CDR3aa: CASSLDGFASGELFF; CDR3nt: TGCGCCAGCAGCCTGGACGGGTTTGCGTCCGGGGAGCTGTTTTTT
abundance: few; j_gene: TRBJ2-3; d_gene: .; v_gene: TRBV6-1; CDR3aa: CASSESRGASTDTQYF; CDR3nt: TGTGCCAGCAGTGAATCACGGGGGGCTAGCACAGATACGCAGTATTTT
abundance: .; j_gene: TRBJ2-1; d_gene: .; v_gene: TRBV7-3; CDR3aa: CASSQAVGFEQFF; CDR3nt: TGTGCCAGCAGCCAAGCAGTAGGGTTTGAGCAGTTCTTC
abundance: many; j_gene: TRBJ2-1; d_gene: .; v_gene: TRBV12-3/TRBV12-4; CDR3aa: CASSHEGWSGEQFF; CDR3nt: TGTGCCAGCAGTCACGAGGGATGGTCCGGTGAGCAGTTCTTC
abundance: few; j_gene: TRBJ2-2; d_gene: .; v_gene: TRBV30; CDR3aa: CAWSPSGELFF; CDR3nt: TGTGCCTGGAGTCCTTCCGGGGAGCTGTTTTTT
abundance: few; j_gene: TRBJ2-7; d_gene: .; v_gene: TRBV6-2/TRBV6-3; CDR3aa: CASSYSRGPYEQYF; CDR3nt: TGTGCCAGCAGTTACTCCAGGGGCCCCTACGAGCAGTACTTC
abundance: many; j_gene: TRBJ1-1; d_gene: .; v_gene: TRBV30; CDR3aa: CAWSHGVLNTEAFF; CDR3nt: TGTGCCTGGTCCCACGGGGTGTTGAACACTGAAGCTTTCTTT
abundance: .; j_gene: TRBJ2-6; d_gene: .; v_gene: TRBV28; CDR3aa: CASSSQGASGANVLTF; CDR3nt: TGTGCCAGCAGTTCACAAGGGGCCTCTGGGGCCAACGTCCTGACTTTC